The sequence of this TCR beta chain was determined in a study of post-analysis software for immune sequencing data. Looking at the study overall: Relapsing-remitting, secondary progressive and progressive-relapsing forms of multiple sclerosis all featured among disease courses.

Unique molecular identifiers had been added to the TCR beta cDNA libraries. Input amounts of 1 to 10 million T cells were used. These gave 500,000 or so cDNA molecules, so each molecule approximated one T cell. TCRdb reprocessed the PCR reads with MiXCR, giving one entry per CDR3 protein. Here the sample spans 650,000 to 850,000 distinct CDR3 sequences, roughly 50% being singletons. CDR3 length: 14 residues. The ends lost 5 bases at V and 5 bases at J; junction bases unmatched: 6. Germline values: CDR1 LGHNT, CDR2 FRNRAP. General study findings and limits: Clustering by F measure revealed strong co-clustering among samples prepared together in one batch. In multiple sclerosis, normalized Chao1 diversity was significantly below that of controls. Among several TRBV segments more frequent in patients than controls were TRBV5-6, TRBV5-1 and TRBV20-1.

As to this clonotype: Its target is not known.

This clonotype originated in a girl between 5 and 17 years old with multiple sclerosis. The chain carries TRBV12-5 and TRBJ1-1; TRBD1 agrees at 9 bases. The sample comprised blood. In DNA form, the CDR3 reads TGTGCTAGTGGTGCACAGGGGGCAAGGACTGAAGCTTTCTTT. It encodes CASGAQGARTEAFF.